This T cell receptor beta chain comes out of a study of T cells in Graves' hyperthyroidism and ophthalmopathy (dated by TCRdb to between 2017 and 2020). Study-level background: Peripheral blood samples were taken at initial diagnosis, before any treatment was given. TCR V-J signatures able to tell the groups apart were searched for in a discovery cohort of some 100 patients, of whom 43 had Graves' ophthalmopathy and 55 to 65 had stable Graves' hyperthyroidism. Prospective prediction of ophthalmopathy was tested in an independent validation cohort consisting of some 18 hyperthyroidism patients and approximately 16 patients who later progressed to ophthalmopathy. For training and testing, the 100 or so patients in the discovery cohort were randomly divided in a 7:3 ratio. The study also compared thyroid tissue and blood T-cell repertoires from about six Graves' hyperthyroidism patients. Once sampling was done, hyperthyroidism patients were given methimazole at a starting dose of 30 mg daily, whereas ophthalmopathy patients were given high-dose intravenous methylprednisolone. The paper describes TCR Vbeta CDR3 sequencing of 140 or so peripheral blood samples, made up of fewer than 50 ophthalmopathy patients, 70 to 75 hyperthyroidism patients and roughly 17 progressor patients. What the research found in general, with its limitations: A model built on a 13 V-J signature distinguished ophthalmopathy from stable hyperthyroidism, reaching 87.88% sensitivity and around 82% specificity in cross-validation and 80%/75% in testing. In validation, the model predicted progression to ophthalmopathy with 65% to 71% sensitivity and approximately 72% specificity, a median of 6.5 months before onset. Sample size was not statistically predetermined, and blinding of investigators to group allocation was not performed. Most expanded thyroid clonotypes (frequency above 0.001) were also detected in blood, a finding suggesting that blood repertoires may reflect thyroid immune responses.

The germline V gene (reference sequence) yields LGHDT for CDR1 and YNNKEL for CDR2. The trim is 0 bases for V and 8 bases for J, with a gap of 16 bases between the germline ends. The CDR3 spans 15 residues, from the cysteine through the phenylalanine. This entry keeps only the CDR3 DNA: 45 bases, framed from base 1. Remarks on this clonotype: Its antigen remains unidentified. It has no much larger one-base neighbor in the sample; base qualities were not kept.

In the ophthalmopathy patients, disease was moderately to severely active, with a Clinical Activity Score of 3 or more, a NOSPECS grade of 4 or more, and a duration of less than 3 months. Any patient with an uncontrolled infection, another autoimmune disease, pregnancy or lactation was excluded. Clinical symptoms, serum thyroxine and TRAb, thyroid ultrasound, and orbital computed tomography formed the basis for the diagnoses. PBMCs were isolated from approximately 10 ml of fresh peripheral blood by Ficoll-Paque density gradient centrifugation. Trizol reagent was used to extract total RNA, and RNA quality was then checked on an Agilent 2100 Bioanalyzer. The TCR beta CDR3 regions were amplified from the RNA transcripts. The first round of RT-PCR for the TCR CDR3 was performed with the HTBI primer set and the Qiagen OneStep RT-PCR kit. Libraries were constructed in a second round of multiplex PCR, after which size selection and purification were carried out. Paired-end sequencing of the libraries was performed with 100 bp reads on an Illumina HiSeq2000. The study's own analysis went as follows. SOAPnuke was used to process the raw data, with reads discarded if the reads contained adapters or uncalled bases, had a mean Phred below 15, or lacked an exact constant-primer or identifier match. High-quality paired reads were merged with COPE v1.2.5, and unique nucleotide sequences were defined as clonotypes. Clonotypes were aligned to IMGT TRBV, TRBD and TRBJ reference segments using MiTCR v1.1. The analysis included only V-J combinations with a frequency above 0.0001, which together covered over 98% of the repertoires. A TCS score was defined as the ratio of F50 (clonal expansion) to E x V (chaos), with BLOSUM62-based TCRdist applied between CDR3 peptides within each V-J. Welch's t-statistics and random forest reduced several hundred V-J features to 13, which were used in a naive Bayes classifier (R e1071). TCRdb reworked the public reads: Q25 trimming with fastp, MiXCR clone assembly, productive beta chains retained. Rows matching on CDR3 protein sequence are summarized as one entry with the most common DNA and genes. The V and J calls follow TCRdb's processing rather than the paper's. This sample comprises about 400,000 distinct CDR3 sequences, about 16% of them detected only once. 15% to 20% of the sample goes to the ten largest clones.

This TCR derives from a woman in her fifties or sixties with Graves' ophthalmopathy. Sequencing was done on a sample of blood. This chain joins TRBV3-1 to TRBJ1-1, with a weak D call of TRBD1 (6 bases match). The CDR3 sequence is CASSQDSGGTTEAFF. The DNA sequence is as follows: TGTGCCAGCAGCCAAGACTCCGGTGGGACAACAGAAGCTTTCTTT. With the rest looked up from the reference TRBV3-1 and TRBJ1-1 genes rather than sequenced, the full variable domain is DTAVSQTPKYLVTQMGNDKSIKCEQNLGHDTMYWYKQDSKKFLKIMFSYNNKELIINETVPNRFSPKSPDKAHLNLHINSLELGDSAVYFCASSQDSGGTTEAFFGQGTRLTVV.